This TCR beta chain was obtained from a study of T cells in localized non-small cell lung cancer. Study-wide findings and caveats: Higher blood T cell density went with longer overall survival. A median of around 60 clones ranked among the top 100 in tumor appeared in adjacent lung. Sequence data derive from only one tumor region, so heterogeneity remains possible.

Here immunoSEQ multiplex PCR was the method, and the copy in TCRdb shows in-frame clones only, minus some. The table shows about 16,000 clones, with about 89% occurring only once. Turning to this clone: Its antigen is not known.

This CDR3 is built from 11 residues. CDR1 is ENHRY and CDR2 is SYGVKD in the germline V gene. V was pared by 7 bases and J by 7 bases, with 10 bases between. Sample: peripheral blood, taken before any cancer treatment. The receptor's source is a male donor older than 55 with stage II squamous cell lung carcinoma. This chain joins TRBV10-3 and TRBJ1-2; a possible D gene is TRBD1 (6 bases). The CDR3 sequence: CAIKGEGGYTF. The CDR3 coding sequence is TGTGCCATCAAGGGGGAGGGTGGCTACACCTTC.